Sequencing of this T cell receptor (beta chain) was carried out in a study of blood T cells in healthy people across ages. As for the study in general: Template switching captured about one barcoded beta molecule per two T cells.

The CDR3 loop spans 14 amino acids. V lost 6 bases and J lost 3, with 18 bases in between. Looked up from germline, CDR1 is DFQATT and CDR2 is SNEGSKA (reference sequence). Primed by a sample-barcoded 5' primer and a J-beta primer mix, a second PCR proceeded for 7 to 11 cycles. TCRdb re-called the 5' RACE reads with MiXCR, one entry per CDR3 protein. The table includes over 1,200,000 distinct CDR3 sequences, almost 60% detected once. In regard to this clonotype: What it binds is unknown.

General study results and limits: In older individuals, TCR beta diversity per million T cells was lower, falling roughly linearly with age.

The chain is built from TRBV20-1 and TRBJ2-7; D tentatively fits TRBD1 or TRBD2 (5 bases each). This TCR was sampled from a man between 18 and 35 years old in good health. The sample comprised blood. This chain's CDR3 is CSARDQRGVYEQYF. The CDR3 DNA is TGCAGTGCCCGTGACCAACGGGGCGTCTACGAGCAGTACTTC.